This TCR beta chain was observed in a study of OX40 agonist ivuxolimab in advanced cancers. Study at large: The study treated patients with ivuxolimab, an agonistic anti-OX40 (CD134) antibody. Earlier treatment with anti-PD-1, anti-PD-L1 or anti-CTLA-4 was permitted, and roughly 40% had received some.

The CDR3 spans 12 residues. CDR1 and CDR2 (germline): MGHRA, YSYEKL. The V and J ends lost 4 bases and 6 bases respectively, with 7 bases between them. Whole-study findings and limits: Among expanded peripheral T cells, antigen specificity went undetermined. At doses 0.1 to 3.0 mg/kg, CD4+ and CD8+ clones expanded.

The assay was immunoSEQ multiplex PCR, and TCRdb's table has in-frame clones only and misses some. The sample lists about 28,000 clones, over 75% occurring once. This clone has more than one count but fewer than ten. Its target is unknown. The sample in question was CD4+ or CD8+ T cells sorted from blood, obtained in a trial of the OX40 agonist ivuxolimab. This chain connects TRBV4-1 to TRBJ2-1; D might be TRBD2 (5 bases). The TCR sequence derives from an adult with an advanced solid tumor such as melanoma, head and neck, liver or kidney cancer. CDR3 DNA: TGCGCCAGCAGCCCCGAGGGCAATGAGCAGTTCTTC. It codes for CASSPEGNEQFF.